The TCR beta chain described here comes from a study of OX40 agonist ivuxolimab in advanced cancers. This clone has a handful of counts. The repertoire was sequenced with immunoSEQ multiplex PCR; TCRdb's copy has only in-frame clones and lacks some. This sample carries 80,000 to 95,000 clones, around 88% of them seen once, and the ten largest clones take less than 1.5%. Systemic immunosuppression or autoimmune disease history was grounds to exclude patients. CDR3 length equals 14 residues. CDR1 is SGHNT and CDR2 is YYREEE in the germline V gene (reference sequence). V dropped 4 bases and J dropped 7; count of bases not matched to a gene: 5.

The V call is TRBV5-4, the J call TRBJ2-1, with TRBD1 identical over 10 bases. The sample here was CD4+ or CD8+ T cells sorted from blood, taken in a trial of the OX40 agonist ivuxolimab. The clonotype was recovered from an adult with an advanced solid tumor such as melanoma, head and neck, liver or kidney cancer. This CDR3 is CASSPRDRGNEQFF. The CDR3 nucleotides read TGTGCCAGCAGCCCAAGGGACAGGGGAAATGAGCAGTTCTTC.